This T cell receptor (beta chain) was recovered during a study of blood T cell repertoires in COVID-19. Study details: The study drew acute and convalescent COVID-19 samples from the United States, Italy and Spain. T cells, B-cell-depleted T cells, or PBMCs supplied cDNA or gDNA.

Germline V gene sequence: CDR1 SGHDT, CDR2 YYEEEE. V lost 4 bases and J 7 bases, leaving 14 bases between the germline ends. The CDR3 consists of 13 residues. Sequencing was performed with immunoSEQ multiplex PCR; in TCRdb, only in-frame clones are kept and a portion is missing. The table has over 120,000 clones, about three quarters seen once. Researchers sorted participants into cohorts using their self-reported clinical history. The V call is TRBV5-6, the J call TRBJ1-1; D unclear. The sample taken for sequencing was PBMCs or T cells enriched from blood (not recorded which). The clonotype comes from a woman in her 50s who had recovered from COVID-19. Here the CDR3 reads CASSAAPTIEAFF. CDR3 DNA: TGTGCCAGCAGCGCGGCTCCCACAATTGAAGCTTTCTTT.